The 6 T cell receptor beta chains presented below share a single source sample, sequenced in a study of a mutant IDH1 vaccine in newly diagnosed glioma. Stated time point: week 5, during vaccination. Doses consisted of 300 ug of mutant IDH1 20-mer peptide each, paired with topical imiquimod. Antigen specificity for these receptors is unknown. Profiled with immunoSEQ multiplex PCR; TCRdb holds only in-frame clones, not every one. The table records 45,000 to 60,000 clones, around 78% of them present only once. Source: PBMCs, taken from a glioma patient whose treatment included an IDH1 peptide vaccine. The receptor source for this set is a man aged 50-59 years with glioma.

The chain links TRBV11-3 to TRBJ2-2; TRBD1 aligns across 12 bases. Germline CDR1 SGHNT, CDR2 YENEEA. V trimming: 3 bases; J trimming: 3 bases; junction bases outside the gene matches: 2. The CDR3 runs 16 residues. The CDR3 sequence is CASSLGQGADTGELFF. The CDR3, as DNA: TGTGCCAGCAGCTTGGGACAGGGGGCCGACACCGGGGAGCTGTTTTTT.

The V call is TRBV28, the J call TRBJ2-4; D remains unclear. The V gene lost 6 bases and the J gene lost 5 bases, with 17 bases spanning the gap. Germline values: CDR1 MDHEN, CDR2 SYDVKM. The CDR3 spans 15 residues. CDR3 sequence reads: CASSLPGTDQNIQYF. For the CDR3, the DNA is TGTGCCAGCAGCCTCCCCGGTACGGACCAAAACATTCAGTACTTC.

This rearrangement joins TRBV5-6 to TRBJ1-5, with D hard to call. In germline, CDR1 is SGHDT, CDR2 YYEEEE. CDR3 length: 13 amino acids. V lost 4 bases and J lost 5, with 10 bases in between. The CDR3 DNA sequence: TGTGCCAGCAGCCCATCCCCCGATCAGCCCCAGCATTTT. Its protein product is CASSPSPDQPQHF.

The chain joins TRBV27 to TRBJ2-7; D might be TRBD2 (7 bases). The CDR3 runs to 11 residues. Germline V gives CDR1 MNHEY, CDR2 SMNVEV (reference sequence). The ends were cut back, 6 bases at V and 5 bases at J, with 8 bases in the middle. The DNA of the CDR3 is TGTGCCAGCAGCGGGGGGCACGAGCAGTACTTC. This codes for CASSGGHEQYF.

The chain employs TRBV4-3 and TRBJ1-5; weak D call: TRBD1 (5 bases). Germline V gene sequence: CDR1 LGHNA, CDR2 YSLEER. The germline V and J ends were trimmed by 3 bases and 2 bases, with 17 bases remaining between them. The CDR3 totals 17 residues. The CDR3 nucleotides read TGCGCCAGCAGCCAGTCCTTAGGTGGAGGGGGCAATCAGCCCCAGCATTTT. Its protein is CASSQSLGGGGNQPQHF.

This chain joins TRBV7-3 and TRBJ2-7, with D perhaps matching TRBD1 (6 bases). CDR3 length: 13 amino acids. The germline CDR1 and CDR2 sequences are SGHTA and FQGTGA. V was trimmed by 5 bases and J by 5 bases, leaving 13 bases between them. This chain's CDR3 is CASSDAGENEQYF. CDR3 nucleotides: TGTGCCAGCAGCGACGCAGGGGAAAACGAGCAGTACTTC.